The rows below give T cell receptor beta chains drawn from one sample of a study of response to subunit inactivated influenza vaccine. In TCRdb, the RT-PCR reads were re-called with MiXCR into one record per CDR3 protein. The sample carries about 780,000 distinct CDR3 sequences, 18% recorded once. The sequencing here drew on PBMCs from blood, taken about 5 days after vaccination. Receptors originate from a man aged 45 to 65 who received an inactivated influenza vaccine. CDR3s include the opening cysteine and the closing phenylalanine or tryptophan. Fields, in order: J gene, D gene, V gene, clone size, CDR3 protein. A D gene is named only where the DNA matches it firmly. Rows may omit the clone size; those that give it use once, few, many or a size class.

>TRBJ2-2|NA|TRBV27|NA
CASSPLPRGPTNTGELFF
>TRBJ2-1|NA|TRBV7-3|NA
CASSLTLRLHNNEQFF
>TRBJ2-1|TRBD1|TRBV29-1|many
CSVPQGALNEQFF
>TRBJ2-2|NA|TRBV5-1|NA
CASTFSGTNTGELFF
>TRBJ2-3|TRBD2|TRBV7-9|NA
CASSPGLAGSDTQYF
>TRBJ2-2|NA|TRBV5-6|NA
CASSLGSQPTGELFF
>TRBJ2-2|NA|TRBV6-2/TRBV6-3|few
CASTLLARAGELFF
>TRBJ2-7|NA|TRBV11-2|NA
CASSPDPRGEQYF
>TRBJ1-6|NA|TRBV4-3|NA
CASRQIGTLEGSPLHF
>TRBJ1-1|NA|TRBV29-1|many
CSASREPNTEAFF
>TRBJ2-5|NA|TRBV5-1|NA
CASREMSNEKTQYF
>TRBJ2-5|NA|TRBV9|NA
CASSEAGSQETQYF
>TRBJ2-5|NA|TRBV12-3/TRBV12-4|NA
CASSPGDGQETQYF
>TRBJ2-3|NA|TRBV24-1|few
CATSDFQRGTDTQYF
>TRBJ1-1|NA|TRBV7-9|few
CASSGPHTEAFF
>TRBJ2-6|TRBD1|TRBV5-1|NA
CASSLVGGSVAGANVLTF
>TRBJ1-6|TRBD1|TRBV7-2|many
CASSFLVGTALNSPLHF
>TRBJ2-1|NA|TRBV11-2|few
CASSLVQGWVIDNEQFF
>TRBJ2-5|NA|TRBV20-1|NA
CSARTAPSETQYF
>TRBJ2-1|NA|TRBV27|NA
CASSLSPDYNEQFF
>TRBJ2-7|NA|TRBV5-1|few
CASSLTMGDEQYF
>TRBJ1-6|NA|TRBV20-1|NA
CCARYDVQGLRNSPLHF